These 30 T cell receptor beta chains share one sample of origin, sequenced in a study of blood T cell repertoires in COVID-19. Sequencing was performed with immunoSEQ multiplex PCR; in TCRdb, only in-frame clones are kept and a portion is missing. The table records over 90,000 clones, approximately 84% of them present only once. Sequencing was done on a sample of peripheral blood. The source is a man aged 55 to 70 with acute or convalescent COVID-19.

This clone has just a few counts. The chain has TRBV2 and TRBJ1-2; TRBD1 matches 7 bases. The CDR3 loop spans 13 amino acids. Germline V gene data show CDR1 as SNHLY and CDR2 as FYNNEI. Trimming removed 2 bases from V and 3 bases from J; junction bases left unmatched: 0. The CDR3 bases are TGTGCCAGCAGTGAACAGGGGGACTATGGCTACACCTTC. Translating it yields CASSEQGDYGYTF.

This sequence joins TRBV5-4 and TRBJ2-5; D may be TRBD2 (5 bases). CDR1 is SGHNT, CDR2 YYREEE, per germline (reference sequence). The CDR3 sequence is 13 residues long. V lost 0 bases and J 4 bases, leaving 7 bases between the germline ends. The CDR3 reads CASSLGLAETQYF. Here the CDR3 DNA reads TGTGCCAGCAGCTTGGGGCTAGCAGAGACCCAGTACTTC.

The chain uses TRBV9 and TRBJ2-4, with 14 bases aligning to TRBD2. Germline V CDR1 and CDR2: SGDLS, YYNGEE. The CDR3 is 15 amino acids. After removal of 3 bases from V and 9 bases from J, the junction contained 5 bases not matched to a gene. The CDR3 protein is CASSAGLAGGGIQYF. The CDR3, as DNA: TGTGCCAGCAGCGCCGGACTAGCGGGGGGAGGCATTCAGTACTTC.

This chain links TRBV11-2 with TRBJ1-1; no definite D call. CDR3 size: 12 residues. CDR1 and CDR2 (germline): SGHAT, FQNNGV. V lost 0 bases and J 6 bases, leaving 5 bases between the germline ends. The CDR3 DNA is TGTGCCAGCAGCTTAGAATACTCTGAAGCTTTCTTT. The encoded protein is CASSLEYSEAFF.

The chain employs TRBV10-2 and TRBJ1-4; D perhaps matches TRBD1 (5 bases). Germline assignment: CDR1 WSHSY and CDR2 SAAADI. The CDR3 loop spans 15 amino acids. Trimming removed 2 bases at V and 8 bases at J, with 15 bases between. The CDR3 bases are TGCGCCAGCAGTGAGCGGAAGGCAGGGTGGGAAAAACTGTTTTTT. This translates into CASSERKAGWEKLFF.

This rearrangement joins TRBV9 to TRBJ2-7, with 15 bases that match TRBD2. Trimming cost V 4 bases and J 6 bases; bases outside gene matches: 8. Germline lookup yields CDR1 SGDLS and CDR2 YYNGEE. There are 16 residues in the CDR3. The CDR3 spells CASSPGLAGGMGEQYF. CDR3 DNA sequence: TGTGCCAGCAGCCCGGGACTAGCGGGAGGTATGGGCGAGCAGTACTTC. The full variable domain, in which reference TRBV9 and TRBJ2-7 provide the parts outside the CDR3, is DSGVTQTPKHLITATGQRVTLRCSPRSGDLSVYWYQQSLDQGLQFLIQYYNGEERAKGNILERFSAQQFPDLHSELNLSSLELGDSALYFCASSPGLAGGMGEQYFGPGTRLTVT.

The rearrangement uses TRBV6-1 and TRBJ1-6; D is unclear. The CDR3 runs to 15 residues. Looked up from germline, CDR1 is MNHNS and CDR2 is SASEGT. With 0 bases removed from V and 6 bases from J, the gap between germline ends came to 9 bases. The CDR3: CASSEAFTANSPLHF. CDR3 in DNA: TGTGCCAGCAGTGAAGCGTTTACAGCTAATTCACCCCTCCACTTT.

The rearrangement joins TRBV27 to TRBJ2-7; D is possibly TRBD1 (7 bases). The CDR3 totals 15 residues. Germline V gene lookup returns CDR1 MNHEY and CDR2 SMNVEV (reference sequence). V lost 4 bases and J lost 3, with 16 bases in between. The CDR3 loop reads CASSYYGRDSYEQYF. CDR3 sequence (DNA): TGTGCCAGCAGTTATTATGGGCGGGACAGCTACGAGCAGTACTTC.

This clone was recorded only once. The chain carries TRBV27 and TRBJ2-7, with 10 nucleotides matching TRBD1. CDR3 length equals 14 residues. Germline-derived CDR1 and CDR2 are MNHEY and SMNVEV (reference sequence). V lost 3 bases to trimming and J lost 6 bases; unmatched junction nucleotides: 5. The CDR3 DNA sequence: TGTGCCAGCAGTTTCCTCCGGGACAGGGGCGAGCAGTACTTC. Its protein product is CASSFLRDRGEQYF.

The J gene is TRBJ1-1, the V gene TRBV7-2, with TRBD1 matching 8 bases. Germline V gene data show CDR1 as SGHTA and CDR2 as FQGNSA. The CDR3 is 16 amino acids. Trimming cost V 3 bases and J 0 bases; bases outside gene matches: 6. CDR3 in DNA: TGTGCCAGCAGCTTGACAGGGGCCCTATTGAACACTGAAGCTTTCTTT. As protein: CASSLTGALLNTEAFF. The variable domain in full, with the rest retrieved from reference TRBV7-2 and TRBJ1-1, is GAGVSQSPSNKVTEKGKDVELRCDPISGHTALYWYRQSLGQGLEFLIYFQGNSAPDKSGLPSDRFSAERTGGSVSTLTIQRTQQEDSAVYLCASSLTGALLNTEAFFGQGTRLTVV.

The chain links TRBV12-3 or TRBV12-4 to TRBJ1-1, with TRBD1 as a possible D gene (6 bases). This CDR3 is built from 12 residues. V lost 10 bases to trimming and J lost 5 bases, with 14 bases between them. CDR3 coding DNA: TGTGCCACTTCGACAGGTCTAACTGAAGCTTTCTTT. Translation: CATSTGLTEAFF.

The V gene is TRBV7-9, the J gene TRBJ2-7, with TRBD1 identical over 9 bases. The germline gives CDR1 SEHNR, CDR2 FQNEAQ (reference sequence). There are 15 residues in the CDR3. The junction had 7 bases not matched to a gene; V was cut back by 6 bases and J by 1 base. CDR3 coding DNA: TGTGCCAGCAGTTACCCGGGACAGGGTTCCTACGAGCAGTACTTC. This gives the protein CASSYPGQGSYEQYF.

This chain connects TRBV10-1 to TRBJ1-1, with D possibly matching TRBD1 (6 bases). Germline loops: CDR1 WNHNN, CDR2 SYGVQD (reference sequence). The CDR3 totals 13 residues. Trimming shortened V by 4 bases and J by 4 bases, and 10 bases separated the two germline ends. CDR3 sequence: CASSGQVSTEAFF. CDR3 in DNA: TGCGCCAGCAGTGGACAGGTGAGCACTGAAGCTTTCTTT.

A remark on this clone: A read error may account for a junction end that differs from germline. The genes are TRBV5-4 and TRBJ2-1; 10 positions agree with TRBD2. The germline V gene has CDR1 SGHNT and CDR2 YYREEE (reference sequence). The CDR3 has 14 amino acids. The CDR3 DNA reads TGTGCCAGCAGCTCAGCTAGCGGGGGCCGCAAAGATATCTTC. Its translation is CASSSASGGRKDIF.

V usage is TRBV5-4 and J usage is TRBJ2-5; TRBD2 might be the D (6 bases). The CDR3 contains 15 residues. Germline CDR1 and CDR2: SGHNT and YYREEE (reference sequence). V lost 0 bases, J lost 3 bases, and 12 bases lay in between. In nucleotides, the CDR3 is TGTGCCAGCAGCTTGGGGGGGAGGAAAGAAGAGACCCAGTACTTC. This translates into CASSLGGRKEETQYF.

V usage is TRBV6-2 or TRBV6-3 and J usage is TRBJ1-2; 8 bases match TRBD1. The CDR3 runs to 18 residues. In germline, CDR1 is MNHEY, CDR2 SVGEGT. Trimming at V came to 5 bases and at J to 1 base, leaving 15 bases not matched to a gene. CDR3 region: CASSVPGGAYRRNYGYTF. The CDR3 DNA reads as TGTGCCAGCAGTGTCCCAGGGGGCGCGTACCGCCGTAACTATGGCTACACCTTC.

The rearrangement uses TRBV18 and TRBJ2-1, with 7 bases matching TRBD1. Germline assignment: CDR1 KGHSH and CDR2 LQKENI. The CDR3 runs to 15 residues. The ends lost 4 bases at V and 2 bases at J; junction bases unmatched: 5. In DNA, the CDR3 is TGTGCCAGCTCACAATCCGGGACAGCCTACAATGAGCAGTTCTTC. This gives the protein CASSQSGTAYNEQFF.

Here the CDR3 reads CASSLVGTGGTDTQYF. The CDR3 region has the DNA TGTGCCAGCAGCTTAGTGGGGACAGGAGGCACAGATACGCAGTATTTT. The genes are TRBV7-2 and TRBJ2-3; TRBD1 aligns across 8 bases. CDR1 and CDR2 from the germline V gene are SGHTA and FQGNSA. CDR3 length: 16 residues. V gave up 1 base and J gave up 1 base; unmatched junction bases: 4.

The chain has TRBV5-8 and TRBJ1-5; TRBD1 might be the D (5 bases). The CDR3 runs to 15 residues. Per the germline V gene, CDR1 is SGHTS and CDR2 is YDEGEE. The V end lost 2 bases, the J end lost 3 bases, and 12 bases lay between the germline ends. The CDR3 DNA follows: TGTGCCAGCAGCTTCTCGGGGGGTAACAATCAGCCCCAGCATTTT. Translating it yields CASSFSGGNNQPQHF. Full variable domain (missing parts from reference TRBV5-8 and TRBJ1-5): EAGVTQSPTHLIKTRGQQATLRCSPISGHTSVYWYQQALGLGLQFLLWYDEGEERNRGNFPPRFSGRQFPNYSSELNVNALELEDSALYLCASSFSGGNNQPQHFGDGTRLSIL.

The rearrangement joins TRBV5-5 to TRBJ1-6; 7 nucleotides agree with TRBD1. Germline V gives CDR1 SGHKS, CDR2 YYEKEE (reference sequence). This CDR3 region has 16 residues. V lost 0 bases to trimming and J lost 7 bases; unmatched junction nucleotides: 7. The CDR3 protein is CASSLAHEQGNSPLHF. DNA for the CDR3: TGTGCCAGCAGCTTGGCTCATGAACAGGGGAATTCACCCCTCCACTTT.

CDR3 loop: CASSWIGASYGYTF. The CDR3 DNA is TGTGCCAGCAGCTGGATCGGAGCTTCCTATGGCTACACCTTC. This chain links TRBV7-2 with TRBJ1-2; D gene uncertain. The V and J ends lost 4 bases and 4 bases respectively, with 13 bases between them. Germline CDR1 is SGHTA and CDR2 is FQGNSA. CDR3 length: 14 amino acids.

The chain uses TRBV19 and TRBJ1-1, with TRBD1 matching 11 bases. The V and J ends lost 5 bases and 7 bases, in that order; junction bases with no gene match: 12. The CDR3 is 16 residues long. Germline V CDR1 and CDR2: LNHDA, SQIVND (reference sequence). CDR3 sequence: CASSPRDRGYQGEAFF. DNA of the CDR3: TGTGCCAGTAGTCCCCGGGACAGGGGGTACCAAGGTGAAGCTTTCTTT.

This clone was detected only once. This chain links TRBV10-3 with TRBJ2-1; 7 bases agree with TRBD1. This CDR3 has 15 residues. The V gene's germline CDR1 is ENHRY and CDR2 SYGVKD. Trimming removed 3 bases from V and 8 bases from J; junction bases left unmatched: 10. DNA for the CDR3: TGTGCCATCAGTGAATCCTCTACAGGGGCCCATGAGCAGTTCTTC. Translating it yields CAISESSTGAHEQFF.

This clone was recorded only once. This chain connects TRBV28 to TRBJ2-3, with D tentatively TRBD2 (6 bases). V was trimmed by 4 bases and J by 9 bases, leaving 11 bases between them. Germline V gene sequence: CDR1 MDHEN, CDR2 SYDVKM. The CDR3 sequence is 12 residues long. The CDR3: CASSWGRGTQYF. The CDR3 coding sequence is TGTGCCAGCAGTTGGGGACGGGGGACGCAGTATTTT.

CDR3 coding DNA: TGTGCCAGTAGTATGGGGCAGGGCTGGACTGAAGCTTTCTTT. Amino acid sequence: CASSMGQGWTEAFF. This chain connects TRBV19 to TRBJ1-1; tentatively, D is TRBD1 (5 bases). The CDR3 length is 14 residues. With 3 bases removed from V and 5 bases from J, the gap between germline ends came to 13 bases. Germline V CDR1 and CDR2: LNHDA, SQIVND (reference sequence).

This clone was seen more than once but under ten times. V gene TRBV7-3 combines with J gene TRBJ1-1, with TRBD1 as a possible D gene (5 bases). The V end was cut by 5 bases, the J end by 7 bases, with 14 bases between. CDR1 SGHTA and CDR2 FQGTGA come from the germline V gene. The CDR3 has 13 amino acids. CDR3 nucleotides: TGTGCCAGCAGCCTGGAGGGGCGCCTTGAAGCTTTCTTT. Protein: CASSLEGRLEAFF.

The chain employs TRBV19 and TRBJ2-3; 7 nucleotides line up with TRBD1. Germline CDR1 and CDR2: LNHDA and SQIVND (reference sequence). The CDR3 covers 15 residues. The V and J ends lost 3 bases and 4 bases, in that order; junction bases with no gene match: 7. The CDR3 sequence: CASSIIATGADTQYF. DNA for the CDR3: TGTGCCAGTAGTATTATCGCCACAGGGGCAGATACGCAGTATTTT.

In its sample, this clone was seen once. The CDR3: CASSLTGIIEAFF. The CDR3 nucleotides read TGTGCCAGCAGCCTGACAGGGATTATTGAAGCTTTCTTT. The chain links TRBV7-3 to TRBJ1-1, with TRBD1 matching 7 bases. The V gene end was trimmed by 5 bases and the J gene end by 7 bases; junction bases not matched to a gene: 7. The CDR3 runs to 13 residues. Germline CDR1 is SGHTA and CDR2 is FQGTGA.

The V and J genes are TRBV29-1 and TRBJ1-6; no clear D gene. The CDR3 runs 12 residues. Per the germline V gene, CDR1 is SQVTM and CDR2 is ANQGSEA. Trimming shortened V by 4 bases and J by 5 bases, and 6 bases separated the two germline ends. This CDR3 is CSVGDNNSPLHF. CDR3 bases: TGCAGCGTTGGCGACAATAATTCACCCCTCCACTTT.

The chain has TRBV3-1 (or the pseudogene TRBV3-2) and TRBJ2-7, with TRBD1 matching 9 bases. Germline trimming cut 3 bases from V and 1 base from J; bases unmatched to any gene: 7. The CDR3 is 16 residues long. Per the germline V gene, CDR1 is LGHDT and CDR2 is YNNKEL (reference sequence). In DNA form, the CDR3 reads TGTGCCAGCAGCCACCTAGGGACAGGGTCATCCTACGAGCAGTACTTC. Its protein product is CASSHLGTGSSYEQYF.